Below are 16 T cell receptor beta chains sequenced from a single sample in a study of beta chain features in type 1 diabetes. The whole isolated RNA underwent reverse transcription, so sequencing captured expressed TCRB transcripts. Sequencing was performed with immunoSEQ multiplex PCR; in TCRdb, only in-frame clones are kept and a portion is missing. The sample shows approximately 160,000 clones, approximately 9.9% of them seen only once. The sequencing input was central memory CD4+ T cells from blood. These receptors all stem from a woman between 18 and 30 years old in good health.

The J gene is TRBJ1-1, the V gene TRBV9; tentatively, D is TRBD1 (6 bases). The germline V gene encodes CDR1 SGDLS and CDR2 YYNGEE. CDR3 size: 15 residues. Trimming took off 0 bases at V and 7 bases at J, with 16 bases between the two ends. The CDR3 sequence is CASSVEGLGGDEAFF. In DNA form, the CDR3 reads TGTGCCAGCAGCGTAGAGGGTTTAGGGGGGGATGAAGCTTTCTTT.

The CDR3 nucleotides read TGTGCCAGCAGTTACTCCCGGGACAGGGGACTAGCTGGCCACGAGCAGTACTTC. It yields the protein CASSYSRDRGLAGHEQYF. V gene TRBV6-7 combines with J gene TRBJ2-7, with D maybe TRBD1 (10 bases). TRBV6-7 is reported as an ORF; its role is uncertain. The CDR3 runs to 18 residues. V was pared by 0 bases and J by 5 bases, with 23 bases between.

This clone was counted between two and nine times. The chain has TRBV7-9 and TRBJ1-1; D gene ambiguous. Germline CDR1 reads SEHNR; CDR2 reads FQNEAQ (reference sequence). This CDR3 spans 13 amino acids. V was clipped by 8 bases and J by 0 bases, with 10 bases between them. CDR3 coding DNA: TGTGCCAGCCTTAAGAACATGAACACTGAAGCTTTCTTT. Translating it yields CASLKNMNTEAFF.

The chain couples TRBV19 to TRBJ1-2; possible D gene TRBD1, 5 bases. V lost 6 bases to trimming and J lost 2 bases, with 19 bases between them. Germline CDR1 LNHDA, CDR2 SQIVND (reference sequence). The CDR3 has 16 amino acids. In DNA, the CDR3 is TGTGCCAGTAGAGGTGACAGACCCTTTCAAAACTATGGCTACACCTTC. Its translation: CASRGDRPFQNYGYTF.

This clone was seen only a few times. The chain carries TRBV14 and TRBJ2-5; D is perhaps TRBD1 (6 bases). V lost 3 bases and J 1 base, leaving 12 bases between the germline ends. Germline CDR1 reads SGHDN; CDR2 reads FVKESK. The length of the CDR3 is 15 residues. The CDR3 here is CASSHLDRFQETQYF. CDR3 DNA sequence: TGTGCCAGCAGCCACCTTGACAGGTTCCAAGAGACCCAGTACTTC. The whole variable domain, remainder taken from reference TRBV14 and TRBJ2-5, is EAGVTQFPSHSVIEKGQTVTLRCDPISGHDNLYWYRRVMGKEIKFLLHFVKESKQDESGMPNNRFLAERTGGTYSTLKVQPAELEDSGVYFCASSHLDRFQETQYFGPGTRLLVL.

This clone has a handful of counts. This chain links TRBV29-1 with TRBJ1-1; unclear D gene. Trimming removed 8 bases at V and 0 bases at J, with 13 bases between. Per the germline V gene, CDR1 is SQVTM and CDR2 is ANQGSEA. The CDR3 spans 13 residues. The CDR3 spells CSPARYLNTEAFF. The CDR3 coding sequence is TGCAGCCCCGCCCGGTACTTGAACACTGAAGCTTTCTTT.

In the case of this clone: Other DNA variants within this sample encode the same CDR3. This rearrangement joins TRBV30 to TRBJ1-1, with TRBD1 matching over 7 bases. Germline V gives CDR1 GTSNPN, CDR2 SVGIG (reference sequence). This CDR3 region has 13 residues. V shed 5 bases and J 0 bases; nucleotides not matched to a gene: 3. The CDR3 here is CAWGGQVNTEAFF. The CDR3 DNA sequence: TGTGCCTGGGGTGGACAGGTGAACACTGAAGCTTTCTTT.

This clone was counted only a few times. The rearrangement joins TRBV11-2 to TRBJ2-7; 9 positions agree with TRBD2. The CDR3 contains 15 residues. From germline, CDR1 is SGHAT and CDR2 FQNNGV. The V gene end was trimmed by 4 bases and the J gene end by 0 bases; junction bases not matched to a gene: 4. CDR3 residues: CASSSAGGSSYEQYF. CDR3 nucleotide sequence: TGTGCCAGCAGCTCCGCGGGAGGGAGCTCCTACGAGCAGTACTTC.

The chain links TRBV27 to TRBJ2-1, with 7 bases lining up with TRBD2. The length of the CDR3 is 15 residues. J gave up 1 base and V 5 bases, and 5 bases lay outside the gene matches. Germline loops: CDR1 MNHEY, CDR2 SMNVEV (reference sequence). Here the CDR3 DNA reads TGTGCCAGCAGTGAGGGCGGGAGTTCCTACAATGAGCAGTTCTTC. Amino acids: CASSEGGSSYNEQFF.

The rearrangement joins TRBV28 to TRBJ2-1; 8 bases match TRBD2. The germline V gene encodes CDR1 MDHEN and CDR2 SYDVKM. Unmatched junction bases numbered 6, after V lost 8 bases and J lost 9 bases. The CDR3 covers 12 residues. This chain's CDR3 is CASSAGAGEQFF. The CDR3 DNA sequence: TGTGCCAGCTCAGCGGGGGCGGGTGAGCAGTTCTTC.

V and J are TRBV5-1 and TRBJ2-5; 7 bases agree with TRBD1. This CDR3 contains 14 residues. CDR1 SGHRS and CDR2 YFSETQ come from the germline V gene. After removal of 1 base from V and 2 bases from J, the junction contained 2 bases not matched to a gene. CDR3: CASSLRDRQETQYF. CDR3 coding DNA: TGCGCCAGCAGCTTGAGGGACAGACAAGAGACCCAGTACTTC.

This chain joins TRBV10-3 and TRBJ1-1; a possible D gene is TRBD1 (6 bases). The CDR3 runs 13 residues. The V and J ends lost 10 bases and 1 base respectively, with 13 bases between them. Germline loops: CDR1 ENHRY, CDR2 SYGVKD. The chain's CDR3 is CATQQGSNTEAFF. The CDR3 coding sequence is TGTGCCACACAACAGGGATCGAACACTGAAGCTTTCTTT.

This clone was detected only a few times. The chain is built from TRBV10-3 and TRBJ1-1, with D uncertain. V was trimmed by 3 bases and J by 5 bases, leaving 10 bases between them. CDR3 size: 13 residues. Germline V CDR1 and CDR2: ENHRY, SYGVKD. Here the CDR3 reads CAISEEVRTEAFF. CDR3 nucleotides: TGTGCCATCAGTGAAGAGGTCAGAACTGAAGCTTTCTTT.

V is TRBV28 and J is TRBJ2-7; TRBD1 matches 7 bases. CDR1 is MDHEN and CDR2 is SYDVKM in the germline V gene. The CDR3 length is 12 residues. J was trimmed by 3 bases and V by 10 bases; bases with no gene match: 6. CDR3 nucleotides: TGTGCCACCGGCAGGGGGAACTACGAGCAGTACTTC. Translated, it gives CATGRGNYEQYF.

This sequence joins TRBV5-1 and TRBJ1-2; TRBD1 is a possible D gene (6 bases). V was shortened by 1 base and J by 8 bases, with 9 bases between the two germline ends. The CDR3 covers 12 residues. Germline V gene lookup returns CDR1 SGHRS and CDR2 YFSETQ. The CDR3 here is CASSLSGEGYTF. The DNA for the CDR3 is TGCGCCAGCAGCTTGTCAGGGGAAGGCTACACCTTC.

This clone has only a few counts. The chain couples TRBV5-1 to TRBJ2-5, with D tentatively TRBD2 (6 bases). V lost 4 bases and J lost 5, with 15 bases in between. Germline values: CDR1 SGHRS, CDR2 YFSETQ. The CDR3 sequence is 14 residues long. The CDR3 DNA is TGCGCCAGCAGCGAGACGGGAGACTATGAGACCCAGTACTTC. Amino acid sequence: CASSETGDYETQYF.